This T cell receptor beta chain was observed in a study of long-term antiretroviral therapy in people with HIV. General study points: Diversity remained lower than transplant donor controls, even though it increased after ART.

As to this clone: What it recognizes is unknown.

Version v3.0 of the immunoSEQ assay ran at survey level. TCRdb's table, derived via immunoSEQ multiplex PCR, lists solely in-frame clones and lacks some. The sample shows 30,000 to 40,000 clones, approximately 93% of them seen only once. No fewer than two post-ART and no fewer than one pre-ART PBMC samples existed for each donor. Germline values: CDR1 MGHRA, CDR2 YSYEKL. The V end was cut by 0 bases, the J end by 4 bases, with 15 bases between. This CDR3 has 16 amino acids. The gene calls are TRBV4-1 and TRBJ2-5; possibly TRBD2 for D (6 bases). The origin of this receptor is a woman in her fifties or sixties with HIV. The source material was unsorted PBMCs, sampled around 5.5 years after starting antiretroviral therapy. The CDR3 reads CASSQDSRAGRETQYF. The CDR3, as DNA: TGCGCCAGCAGCCAAGATAGTAGGGCGGGAAGAGAGACCCAGTACTTC.